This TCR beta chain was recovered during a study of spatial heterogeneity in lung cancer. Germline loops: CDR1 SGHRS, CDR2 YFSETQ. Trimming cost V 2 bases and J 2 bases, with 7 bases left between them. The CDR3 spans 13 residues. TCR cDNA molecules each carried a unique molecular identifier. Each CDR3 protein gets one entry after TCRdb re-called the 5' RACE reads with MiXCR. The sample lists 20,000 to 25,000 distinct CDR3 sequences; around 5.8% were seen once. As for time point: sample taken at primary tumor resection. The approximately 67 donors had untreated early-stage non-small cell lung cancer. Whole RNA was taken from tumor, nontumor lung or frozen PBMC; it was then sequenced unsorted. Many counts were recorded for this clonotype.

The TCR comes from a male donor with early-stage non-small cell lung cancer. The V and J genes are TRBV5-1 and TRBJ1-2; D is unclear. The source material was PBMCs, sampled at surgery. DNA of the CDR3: TGCGCCAGCAGCTTCCAACAAAACTATGGCTACACCTTC. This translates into CASSFQQNYGYTF.